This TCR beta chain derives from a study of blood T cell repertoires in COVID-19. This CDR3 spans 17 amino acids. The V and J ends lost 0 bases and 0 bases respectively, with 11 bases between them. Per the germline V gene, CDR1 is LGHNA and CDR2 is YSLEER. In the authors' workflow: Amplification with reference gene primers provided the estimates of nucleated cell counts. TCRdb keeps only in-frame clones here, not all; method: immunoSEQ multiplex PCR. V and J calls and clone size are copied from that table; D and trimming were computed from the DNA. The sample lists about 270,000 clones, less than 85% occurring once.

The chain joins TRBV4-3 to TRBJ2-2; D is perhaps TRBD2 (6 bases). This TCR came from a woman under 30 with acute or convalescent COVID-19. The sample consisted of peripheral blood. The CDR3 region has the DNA TGCGCCAGCAGCCAAGATCGGAGGGCCACGAACACCGGGGAGCTGTTTTTT. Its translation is CASSQDRRATNTGELFF.